Following are 22 T cell receptor beta chains from one sample sequenced in a study of tumor-infiltrating lymphocytes in primary liver carcinoma (dated by TCRdb to about 2017). Without any cell sorting, total RNA and DNA were extracted together from about 20-30 mg of bulk tissue using the AllPrep DNA/RNA mini kit. The reads were generated on an Illumina HiSeq 2500. Using a constant-region primer and ProtoScript II reverse transcriptase, TCRbeta-specific cDNA was reverse-transcribed from 500 to 650 ng total RNA. TCRbeta libraries were built with three nested multiplex PCR rounds, a slightly modified ARM-PCR procedure. Each of the first two PCR rounds ran for roughly 9 cycles using multiplex TRBV1-TRBV30 forward primers together with a Cbeta reverse primer. TCRdb ran its own pipeline on the public reads, namely fastp trimming at Q25 and MiXCR clone calling, and kept in-frame beta chains. When rows share a CDR3 protein, they turn into one entry using the most common DNA and genes. Recorded for this sample are approximately 45,000 distinct CDR3 sequences; 75% of them occurred a single time. The ten largest clones represent around 41% of the sample.

The sample taken for sequencing was tumor-adjacent normal liver tissue. These TCRs come from a woman in her 30s with primary liver carcinoma and hepatitis B virus infection.

The gene calls are TRBV4-2 and TRBJ2-1; 8 bases line up with TRBD2. This CDR3 is built from 15 residues. Germline loops: CDR1 LGHNA, CDR2 YNFKEQ. With V trimmed by 7 bases and J by 7 bases, 12 bases remained unmatched. CDR3: CASNSGTSEANEQFF. The CDR3 DNA follows: TGTGCCAGCAACTCCGGGACTAGTGAGGCGAATGAGCAGTTCTTC.

The chain combines TRBV6-5 with TRBJ1-2; D unresolved. CDR3 length: 14 amino acids. CDR1 and CDR2 from the germline V gene are MNHEY and SVGAGI. The V end was cut by 5 bases, the J end by 8 bases, with 18 bases between. CDR3 bases: TGTGCCAGCAGTCTTCCATGGCCACCGTACGGCTACACCTTC. This sequence encodes CASSLPWPPYGYTF.

In its sample, this clonotype was seen once. The genes are TRBV5-6 and TRBJ1-1; weak D call: TRBD1 (5 bases). Germline lookup yields CDR1 SGHDT and CDR2 YYEEEE. The CDR3 spans 13 residues. V gave up 7 bases and J gave up 7 bases, with 17 bases separating them. The CDR3: CASGLGGGDEAFF. Written as DNA, the CDR3 is TGTGCCAGCGGCCTGGGGGGAGGGGATGAAGCTTTCTTT.

Regarding this clonotype: Relative to the germline gene, one junction end is altered; a read error may explain this. The chain combines TRBV11-2 with TRBJ2-5; D may be TRBD1 (8 bases). Germline V lookup: CDR1 SGHAT, CDR2 FQNNGV. There are 17 residues in the CDR3. CDR3 sequence reads: CVSSLTTGGVHQETQYF. CDR3 DNA sequence: TGTGTCAGCAGCTTAACTACAGGGGGGGTTCACCAAGAGACCCAGTACTTC. The full variable domain, in which reference TRBV11-2 and TRBJ2-5 provide the parts outside the CDR3, is EAGVAQSPRYKIIEKRQSVAFWCNPISGHATLYWYQQILGQGPKLLIQFQNNGVVDDSQLPKDRFSAERLKGVDSTLKIQPAKLEDSAVYLCVSSLTTGGVHQETQYFGPGTRLLVL.

In the case of this clonotype: This may be a read error: a much more frequent sequence differs by one nucleotide. V and J are TRBV20-1 and TRBJ2-7; a possible D gene is TRBD2 (6 bases). The CDR3 spans 14 residues. CDR1 and CDR2 (germline): DFQATT, SNEGSKA (reference sequence). Trimming stripped 4 bases from V and 8 bases from J, with 21 bases between. CDR3 coding DNA: TGCAGTGCTAAGACGCCGGGACTGATATACCAGCAGTACTTC. The encoded protein is CSAKTPGLIYQQYF.

Comments on this clonotype: Sequence at one end of the junction differs from germline and may be a read error. CDR3 region: CASSVWTSGREIQHF. The CDR3 nucleotides are TGTGCCAGCAGCGTATGGACTAGTGGGCGAGAGATCCAGCACTTC. The gene calls are TRBV9 and TRBJ2-5; 7 bases are a match to TRBD2. This CDR3 has 15 amino acids. Per germline, CDR1 SGDLS and CDR2 YYNGEE.

A note on this clonotype: One end of the junction fails to match germline, which may point to a read error. This chain links TRBV6-1 with TRBJ2-7, with 9 bases matching TRBD1. The CDR3 extends over 15 amino acids. CDR1 and CDR2 from the germline V gene are MNHNS and SASEGT. Here the CDR3 reads CTSSERYRGPYEQYF. The CDR3 region has the DNA TGTACCAGCAGTGAAAGGTACAGGGGGCCCTACGAGCAGTACTTC.

The V and J genes are TRBV9 and TRBJ2-7; 8 bases match TRBD1. The CDR3 consists of 14 residues. The germline CDR1 and CDR2 sequences are SGDLS and YYNGEE. V dropped 4 bases and J dropped 5; count of bases not matched to a gene: 8. The CDR3 nucleotides read TGTGCCAGCAGCCCCCAGGACAGGGTGGACGAGCAGTACTTC. Translating gives CASSPQDRVDEQYF.

As to this clonotype: With a much larger clone just one base away, this may be a read error. The genes are TRBV28 and TRBJ1-4; D remains unclear. CDR1 is MDHEN and CDR2 is SYDVKM in the germline V gene. The CDR3 has 11 amino acids. The CDR3 sequence is CASSLSQKLLF. The DNA for the CDR3 is TGTGCCAGCAGTTTAAGCCAGAAACTGTTGTTT. The full variable domain, with the rest looked up from reference TRBV28 and TRBJ1-4, is DVKVTQSSRYLVKRTGEKVFLECVQDMDHENMFWYRQDPGLGLRLIYFSYDVKMKEKGDIPEGYSVSREKKERFSLILESASTNQTSMYLCASSLSQKLLFGSGTQLSVL.

A remark on this clonotype: The CDR3 ends on some other residue instead of the conserved phenylalanine or tryptophan, so this is likely a read error. No DNA is shown, since the ends of the CDR3 on it are uncertain; the CDR3 is the one TCRdb lists. This chain connects TRBV10-3 to TRBJ1-1; the table's D call, TRBD1, was not checked against the DNA. The CDR3 is 12 amino acids long, termini counted. From germline, CDR1 is ENHRY and CDR2 SYGVKD. CDR3 region: CATNSQGTEALY.

This clonotype was recorded at least ten times. The chain employs TRBV4-1 and TRBJ1-1; no reliable D call. Germline V gene lookup returns CDR1 MGHRA and CDR2 YSYEKL. V lost 3 bases and J lost 5, with 10 bases in between. The length of the CDR3 is 13 residues. CDR3 coding DNA: TGCGCCAGCAGCCAGGGTTGGAAGACTGAAGCTTTCTTT. Protein product: CASSQGWKTEAFF.

The gene calls are TRBV11-2 and TRBJ2-3; D tentatively reads TRBD1 or TRBD2 (5 bases each). CDR1 and CDR2 from the germline V gene are SGHAT and FQNNGV. This CDR3 comprises 15 residues. Between the trimmed V and J ends, which lost 10 bases and 4 bases, there was a span of 21 bases. In DNA form, the CDR3 reads TGTGCCAACAGGAAAAGCCGGGGTGTGGCAGATACGCAGTATTTT. It is translated as CANRKSRGVADTQYF.

There are many counts of this clonotype. The chain joins TRBV6-2 or TRBV6-3 to TRBJ2-7; the D gene is possibly TRBD1 (6 bases). In germline, CDR1 is MNHEY, CDR2 SVGEGT. This CDR3 is built from 15 residues. V was pared by 7 bases and J by 2 bases, with 18 bases between. For the CDR3, the DNA is TGTGCCAGCATTACCCCCCGACAGGCTACCTACGAGCAGTACTTC. It yields the protein CASITPRQATYEQYF.

On this clonotype: Because the CDR3 is missing its conserved closing phenylalanine or tryptophan, this is likely a read error. The rearrangement uses TRBV11-2 and TRBJ2-1; 11 bases agree with TRBD2. CDR1 SGHAT and CDR2 FQNNGV come from the germline V gene. The CDR3 covers 16 residues. The CDR3, as DNA: TGCGTCAGAAGCACCTCTCTAGCGGGAGGATACAATGAGCAGTTCTTA. Translation: CVRSTSLAGGYNEQFL.

This clonotype was seen more than once but under ten times. Given a much more abundant clone one base away, this may be a read error. This sequence joins TRBV6-1 and TRBJ2-2, with TRBD2 as a possible D gene (5 bases). CDR1 and CDR2 from the germline V gene are MNHNS and SASEGT. This CDR3 has 16 residues. In DNA form, the CDR3 reads TGTGCCAGCAGTGAACATGGAGGAGCGAACACCGGGGAGCTGCTTTTT. It encodes CASSEHGGANTGELLF.

With respect to this clonotype: Since no conserved phenylalanine or tryptophan closes the CDR3, a read error is the likely cause. CDR3 nucleotides: TGTGCCAGCAGCCCCTACACCGGGGCAGGGGCCTCCTATGAGCAGTACTCC. Amino acids: CASSPYTGAGASYEQYS. This chain links TRBV11-2 with TRBJ2-7, with a tentative D call TRBD1 (6 bases). This CDR3 spans 17 amino acids. Germline V gives CDR1 SGHAT, CDR2 FQNNGV.

Of note for this clonotype: One end of the junction is discordant with germline, which a read error may explain. V and J are TRBV6-2 or TRBV6-3 and TRBJ2-7, with 11 bases identical to TRBD2. The CDR3 covers 14 residues. In germline, CDR1 is MNHEY, CDR2 SVGEGT. The CDR3 nucleotides are TGTACCAGCAGTAGACTAGCGGGATACTACGAGCAGTACTTC. It specifies CTSSRLAGYYEQYF.

This chain joins TRBV28 and TRBJ1-1, with D uncertain. The ends were cut back, 6 bases at V and 4 bases at J, with 18 bases in the middle. CDR1 and CDR2 (germline): MDHEN, SYDVKM. This CDR3 has 15 amino acids. The CDR3 region is CASSLYRIAGTEAFF. DNA for the CDR3: TGTGCCAGCAGCCTTTACCGGATAGCGGGCACTGAAGCTTTCTTT.

This clonotype was detected ten times or more. This CDR3 is CASSASGVQPQHF. The DNA for the CDR3 is TGTGCCAGCAGCGCGTCAGGGGTTCAGCCCCAGCATTTT. The J gene is TRBJ1-5, the V gene TRBV7-8; TRBD1 might be the D (6 bases). CDR3 length: 13 residues. V lost 5 bases and J lost 6, with 11 bases in between. CDR1 is SGHVS and CDR2 is FQNEAQ in the germline V gene.

This clonotype was seen more than once but under ten times. The chain carries TRBV20-1 and TRBJ2-5; D gene unclear. V gave up 0 bases and J gave up 2 bases, with 4 bases separating them. This CDR3 spans 12 amino acids. Looked up from germline, CDR1 is DFQATT and CDR2 is SNEGSKA (reference sequence). In DNA, the CDR3 is TGCAGTGCTAGAGATTGGCAAGAGACCCAGTACTTC. Amino acid sequence: CSARDWQETQYF.

As regards this clonotype: A much more abundant neighbour one base away suggests this may be a read error. The chain joins TRBV28 to TRBJ1-5; 10 positions agree with TRBD1. Germline-derived CDR1 and CDR2 are MDHEN and SYDVKM. The CDR3 has 18 amino acids. CDR3: CVSSPLPGQGQADQPQHF. The CDR3 DNA reads TGTGTCAGCAGTCCCCTCCCGGGACAGGGGCAAGCGGATCAGCCCCAGCATTTT.

CDR3 sequence: CASREGNGNEQFF. The CDR3 nucleotides are TGTGCCAGCAGGGAGGGGAACGGCAATGAGCAGTTCTTC. V gene TRBV13 combines with J gene TRBJ2-1, with D perhaps TRBD2 (6 bases). In germline, CDR1 is PRHDT, CDR2 FYEKMQ (reference sequence). The CDR3 totals 13 residues. Trimming cost V 6 bases and J 6 bases, with 12 bases left between them. The full variable domain, its missing parts supplied by reference TRBV13 and TRBJ2-1, is AAGVIQSPRHLIKEKRETATLKCYPIPRHDTVYWYQQGPGQDPQFLISFYEKMQSDKGSIPDRFSAQQFSDYHSELNMSSLELGDSALYFCASREGNGNEQFFGPGTRLTVL.